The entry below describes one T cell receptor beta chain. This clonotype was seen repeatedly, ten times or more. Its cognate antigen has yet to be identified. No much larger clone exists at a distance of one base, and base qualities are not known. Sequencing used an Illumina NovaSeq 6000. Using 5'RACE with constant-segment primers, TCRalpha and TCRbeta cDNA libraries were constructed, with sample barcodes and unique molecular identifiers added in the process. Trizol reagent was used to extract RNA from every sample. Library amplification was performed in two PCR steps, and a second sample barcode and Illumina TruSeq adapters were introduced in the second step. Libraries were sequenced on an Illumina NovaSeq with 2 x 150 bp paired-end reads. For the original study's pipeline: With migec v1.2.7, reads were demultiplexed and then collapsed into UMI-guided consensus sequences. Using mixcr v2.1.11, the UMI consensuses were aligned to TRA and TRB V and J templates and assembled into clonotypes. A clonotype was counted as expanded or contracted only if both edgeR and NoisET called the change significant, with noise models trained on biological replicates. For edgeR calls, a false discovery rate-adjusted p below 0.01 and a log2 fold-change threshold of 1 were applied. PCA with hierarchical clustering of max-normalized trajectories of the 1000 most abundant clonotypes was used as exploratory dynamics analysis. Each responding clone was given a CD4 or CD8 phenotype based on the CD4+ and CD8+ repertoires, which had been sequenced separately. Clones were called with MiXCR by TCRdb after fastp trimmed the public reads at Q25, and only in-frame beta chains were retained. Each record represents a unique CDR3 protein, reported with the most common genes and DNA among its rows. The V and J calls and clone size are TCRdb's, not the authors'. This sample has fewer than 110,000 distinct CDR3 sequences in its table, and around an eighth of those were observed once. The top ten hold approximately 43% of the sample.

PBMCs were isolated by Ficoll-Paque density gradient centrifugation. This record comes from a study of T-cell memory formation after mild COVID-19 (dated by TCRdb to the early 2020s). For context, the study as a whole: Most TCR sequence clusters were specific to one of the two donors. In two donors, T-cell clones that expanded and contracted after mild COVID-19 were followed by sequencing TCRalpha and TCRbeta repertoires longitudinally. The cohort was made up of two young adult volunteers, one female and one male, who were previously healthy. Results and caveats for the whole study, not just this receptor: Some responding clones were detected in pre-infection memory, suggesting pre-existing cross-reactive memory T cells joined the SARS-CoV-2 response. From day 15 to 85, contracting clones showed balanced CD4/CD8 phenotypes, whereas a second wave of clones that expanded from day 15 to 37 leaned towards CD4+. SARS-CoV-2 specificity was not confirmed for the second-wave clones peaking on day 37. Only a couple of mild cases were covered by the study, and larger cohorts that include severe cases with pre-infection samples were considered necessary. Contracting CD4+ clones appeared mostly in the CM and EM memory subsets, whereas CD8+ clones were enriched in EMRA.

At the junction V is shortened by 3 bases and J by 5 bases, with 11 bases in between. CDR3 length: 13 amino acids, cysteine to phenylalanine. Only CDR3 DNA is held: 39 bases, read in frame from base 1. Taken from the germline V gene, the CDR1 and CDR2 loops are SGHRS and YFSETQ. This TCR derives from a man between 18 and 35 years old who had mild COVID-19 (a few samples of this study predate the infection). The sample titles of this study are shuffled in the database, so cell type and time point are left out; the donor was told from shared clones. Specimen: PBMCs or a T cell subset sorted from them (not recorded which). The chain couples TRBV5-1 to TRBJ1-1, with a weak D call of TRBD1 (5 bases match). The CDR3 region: CASSWGWGTEAFF. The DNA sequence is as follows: TGCGCCAGCAGCTGGGGCTGGGGGACTGAAGCTTTCTTT.